This record looks at one T cell receptor (beta chain) sequence and its context. Its specificity is not known. These data belong to a study of T-cell memory formation after mild COVID-19. For the study at large: Each donor largely had its own TCR clusters. Regarding the study as a whole: Largely, contracting CD4+ clones fell within CM and EM, and contracting CD8+ clones within EMRA.

With 7 bases removed from V and 0 bases from J, the gap between germline ends came to 7 bases. The CDR3 is made up of 12 amino acids. TCRdb processed the 5' RACE reads anew with MiXCR; each CDR3 protein has one entry. The sample includes under 85,000 distinct CDR3 sequences, approximately 15% seen only once; the top ten take around 31%. The TCR comes from an adult woman who had mild COVID-19 (a few samples of this study predate the infection). Cell type and time point are not known. The sequencing sample was made of PBMCs or a T cell subset sorted from them (not recorded which). The V call is TRBV12-3 or TRBV12-4, the J call TRBJ2-7, with D perhaps given as TRBD1 or TRBD2 (5 bases each). The CDR3 spells CASTRGSYEQYF. CDR3 bases: TGTGCCAGCACGAGGGGCTCCTACGAGCAGTACTTC.